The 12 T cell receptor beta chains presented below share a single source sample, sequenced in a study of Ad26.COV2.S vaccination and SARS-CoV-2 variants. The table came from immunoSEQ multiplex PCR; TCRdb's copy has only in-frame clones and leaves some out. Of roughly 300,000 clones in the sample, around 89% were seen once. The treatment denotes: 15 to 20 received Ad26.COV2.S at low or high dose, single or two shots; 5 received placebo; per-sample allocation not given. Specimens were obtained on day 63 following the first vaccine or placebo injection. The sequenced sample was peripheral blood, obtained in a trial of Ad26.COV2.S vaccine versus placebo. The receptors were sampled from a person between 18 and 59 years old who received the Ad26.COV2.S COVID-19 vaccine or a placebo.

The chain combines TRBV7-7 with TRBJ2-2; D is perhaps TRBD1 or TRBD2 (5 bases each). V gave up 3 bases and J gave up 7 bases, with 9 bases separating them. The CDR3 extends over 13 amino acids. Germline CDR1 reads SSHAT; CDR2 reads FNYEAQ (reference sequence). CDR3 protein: CASSFHGGGELFF. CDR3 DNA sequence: TGTGCCAGCAGCTTTCATGGGGGCGGGGAGCTGTTTTTT.

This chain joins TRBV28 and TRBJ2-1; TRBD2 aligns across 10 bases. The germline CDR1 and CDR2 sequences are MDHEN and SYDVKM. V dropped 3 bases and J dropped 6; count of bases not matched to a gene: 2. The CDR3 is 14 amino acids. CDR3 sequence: CASSFSGRPNEQFF. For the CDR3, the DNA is TGTGCCAGCAGTTTTAGCGGGAGGCCCAATGAGCAGTTCTTC.

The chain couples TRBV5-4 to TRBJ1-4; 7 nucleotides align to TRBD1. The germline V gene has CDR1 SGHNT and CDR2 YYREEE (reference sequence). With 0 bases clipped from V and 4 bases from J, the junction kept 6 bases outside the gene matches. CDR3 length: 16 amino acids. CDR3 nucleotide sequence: TGTGCCAGCAGCTTGGGCCCGGGACAGAATAATGAAAAACTGTTTTTT. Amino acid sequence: CASSLGPGQNNEKLFF.

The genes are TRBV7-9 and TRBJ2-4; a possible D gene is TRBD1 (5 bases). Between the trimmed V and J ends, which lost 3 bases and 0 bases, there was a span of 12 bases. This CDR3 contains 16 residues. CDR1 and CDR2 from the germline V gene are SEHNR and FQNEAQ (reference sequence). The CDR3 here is CASSFADRIAKNIQYF. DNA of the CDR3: TGTGCCAGCAGCTTCGCCGACAGAATAGCCAAAAACATTCAGTACTTC. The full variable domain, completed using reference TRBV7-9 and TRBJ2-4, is DTGVSQNPRHKITKRGQNVTFRCDPISEHNRLYWYRQTLGQGPEFLTYFQNEAQLEKSRLLSDRFSAERPKGSFSTLEIQRTEQGDSAMYLCASSFADRIAKNIQYFGAGTRLSVL.

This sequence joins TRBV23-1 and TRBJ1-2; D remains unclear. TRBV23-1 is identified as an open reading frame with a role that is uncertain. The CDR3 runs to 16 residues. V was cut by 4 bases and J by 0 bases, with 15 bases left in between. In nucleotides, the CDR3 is TGCGCCAGCAGTCCGACACGGGGAAAAACTAACTATGGCTACACCTTC. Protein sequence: CASSPTRGKTNYGYTF.

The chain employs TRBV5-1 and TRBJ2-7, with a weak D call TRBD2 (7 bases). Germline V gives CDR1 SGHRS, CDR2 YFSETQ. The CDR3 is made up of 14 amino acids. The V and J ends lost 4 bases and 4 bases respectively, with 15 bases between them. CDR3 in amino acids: CASSPREGEYEQYF. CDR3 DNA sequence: TGCGCCAGCAGCCCGAGGGAGGGGGAATACGAGCAGTACTTC.

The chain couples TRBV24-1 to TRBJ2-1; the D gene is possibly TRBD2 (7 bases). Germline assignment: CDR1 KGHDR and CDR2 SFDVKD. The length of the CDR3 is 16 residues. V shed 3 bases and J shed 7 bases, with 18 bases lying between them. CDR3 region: CATSDRRGGDQNEQFF. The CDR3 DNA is TGTGCCACCAGTGATCGGAGGGGGGGCGATCAAAATGAGCAGTTCTTC.

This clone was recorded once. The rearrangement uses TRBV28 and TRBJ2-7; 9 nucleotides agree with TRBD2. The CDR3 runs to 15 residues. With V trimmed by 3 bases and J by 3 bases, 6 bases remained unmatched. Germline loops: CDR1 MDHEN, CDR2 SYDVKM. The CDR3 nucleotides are TGTGCCAGCAGTTTTCGGCTAGCGGGATTCTACGAGCAGTACTTC. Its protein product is CASSFRLAGFYEQYF.

CDR3 coding DNA: TGTGCCAGCCTCGGCCGGGGGGGGCCCCCCAAAACTAATGAAAAACTGTTTTTT. It encodes CASLGRGGPPKTNEKLFF. The rearrangement joins TRBV28 to TRBJ1-4, with D tentatively TRBD1 (6 bases). This CDR3 spans 18 amino acids. V lost 8 bases and J lost 1, with 23 bases in between. Germline loops: CDR1 MDHEN, CDR2 SYDVKM.

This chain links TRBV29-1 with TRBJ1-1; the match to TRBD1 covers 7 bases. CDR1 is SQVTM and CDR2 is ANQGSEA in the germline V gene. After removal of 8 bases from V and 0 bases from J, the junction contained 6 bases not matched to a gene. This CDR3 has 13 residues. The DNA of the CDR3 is TGCAGCTTTAGGGGGCACATGAACACTGAAGCTTTCTTT. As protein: CSFRGHMNTEAFF.

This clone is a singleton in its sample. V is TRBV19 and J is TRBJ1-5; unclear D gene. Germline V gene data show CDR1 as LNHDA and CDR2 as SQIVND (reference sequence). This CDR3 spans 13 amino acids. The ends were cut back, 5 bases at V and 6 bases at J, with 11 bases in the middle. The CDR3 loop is CASSGGLGQPQHF. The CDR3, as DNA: TGTGCCAGTAGTGGAGGGTTGGGTCAGCCCCAGCATTTT.

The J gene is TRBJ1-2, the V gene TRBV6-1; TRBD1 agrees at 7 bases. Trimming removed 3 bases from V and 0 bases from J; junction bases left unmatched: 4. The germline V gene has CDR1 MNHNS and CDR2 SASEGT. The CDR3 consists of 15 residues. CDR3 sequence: CASSDRGSPNYGYTF. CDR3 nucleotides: TGTGCCAGCAGTGACAGGGGGAGCCCTAACTATGGCTACACCTTC.